Following are 28 T cell receptor beta chains from one sample sequenced in a study of radiotherapy plus CTLA-4 blockade in lung cancer. TCRdb keeps only in-frame clones here, not all; method: immunoSEQ multiplex PCR. Here the sample spans 48,000 or so clones, 84% being singletons. This material consisted of peripheral blood, taken from a patient treated with radiotherapy plus ipilimumab. These receptors originate from a human donor with non-small cell lung cancer whose response to radiotherapy plus ipilimumab could not be evaluated.

The chain carries TRBV6-1 and TRBJ2-3, with TRBD2 matching over 7 bases. Germline V lookup: CDR1 MNHNS, CDR2 SASEGT. V shed 3 bases, J shed 0 bases, and the junction held 9 bases outside the gene matches. The CDR3 is 17 residues long. The CDR3 spells CASSEGGTLASTDTQYF. CDR3 DNA: TGTGCCAGCAGTGAGGGAGGGACTCTTGCTAGCACAGATACGCAGTATTTT.

The rearrangement joins TRBV7-2 to TRBJ2-4; D is perhaps TRBD1 (5 bases). The CDR3 spans 18 residues. CDR1 is SGHTA and CDR2 is FQGNSA in the germline V gene. Trimming removed 3 bases at V and 3 bases at J, with 21 bases between. Written as DNA, the CDR3 is TGTGCCAGCAGCTTTGACCCTAAGGGGAAGGTTGGCAAAAACATTCAGTACTTC. It translates to CASSFDPKGKVGKNIQYF.

This chain joins TRBV29-1 and TRBJ2-1; 7 nucleotides align to TRBD1. Germline CDR1 and CDR2: SQVTM and ANQGSEA. The CDR3 contains 14 residues. The V segment lost 8 bases and the J segment 4 bases; nucleotides outside the gene matches: 11. CDR3 DNA: TGCAGCCCCAGGGGGAAAGGCGGGTACAATGAGCAGTTCTTC. This translates into CSPRGKGGYNEQFF.

The rearrangement uses TRBV4-2 and TRBJ1-1; D is perhaps TRBD1 (5 bases). Trimming took off 3 bases at V and 4 bases at J, with 9 bases between the two ends. The germline gives CDR1 LGHNA, CDR2 YNFKEQ. The CDR3 length is 13 residues. As DNA, the CDR3 is TGTGCCAGCAGCCACGAAGACAGCACTGAAGCTTTCTTT. Translated: CASSHEDSTEAFF.

The chain's CDR3 is CASSQQGALNTGELFF. Here the CDR3 DNA reads TGTGCCAGCTCACAACAGGGGGCCCTTAACACCGGGGAGCTGTTTTTT. The chain combines TRBV18 with TRBJ2-2; 9 bases align to TRBD1. The J segment lost 2 bases and the V segment lost 4 bases, leaving 5 bases of the junction unmatched. Germline CDR1 reads KGHSH; CDR2 reads LQKENI. CDR3 length: 16 residues.

The rearrangement joins TRBV7-2 to TRBJ2-7; 9 positions agree with TRBD2. This CDR3 region has 14 residues. Germline values: CDR1 SGHTA, CDR2 FQGNSA. The V and J ends lost 5 bases and 3 bases, in that order; junction bases with no gene match: 5. As DNA, the CDR3 is TGTGCCAGCAGCCAGGGTAGCGGGAGCTACGAGCAGTACTTC. This encodes CASSQGSGSYEQYF.

The chain has TRBV4-2 and TRBJ1-1, with a possible D match to TRBD1 (6 bases). This CDR3 is 15 amino acids long. Germline V lookup: CDR1 LGHNA, CDR2 YNFKEQ. V was clipped by 6 bases and J by 3 bases, with 17 bases between them. CDR3 loop: CASSLPGDQDTEAFF. DNA for the CDR3: TGTGCCAGCAGTCTTCCAGGGGACCAGGACACTGAAGCTTTCTTT.

This clone was detected once. The J gene is TRBJ2-1, the V gene TRBV9; the D is unclear. This CDR3 has 14 amino acids. V lost 3 bases, J lost 0 bases, and 7 bases lay in between. Germline CDR1 is SGDLS and CDR2 is YYNGEE. CDR3 bases: TGTGCCAGCAGCGGGCACAGCTCCTACAATGAGCAGTTCTTC. Residues: CASSGHSSYNEQFF.

The V call is TRBV4-1, the J call TRBJ2-1; 11 bases align to TRBD2. V dropped 5 bases and J dropped 12; count of bases not matched to a gene: 18. The CDR3 is 17 amino acids. Germline lookup yields CDR1 MGHRA and CDR2 YSYEKL. The CDR3 is CASSKGVGTSGSFGQFF. The DNA for the CDR3 is TGCGCCAGCAGCAAAGGGGTTGGGACTAGCGGATCCTTTGGGCAGTTCTTC.

CDR3 in DNA: TGTGCCAGCAGCTTGGAACAGATTAACACTGAAGCTTTCTTT. Translated: CASSLEQINTEAFF. The rearrangement links TRBV5-4 to TRBJ1-1; D ambiguous. Germline V gives CDR1 SGHNT, CDR2 YYREEE (reference sequence). This CDR3 contains 14 residues. V lost 0 bases and J 2 bases, leaving 8 bases between the germline ends.

V and J are TRBV7-2 and TRBJ2-2; D may be TRBD2 (6 bases). The germline gives CDR1 SGHTA, CDR2 FQGNSA. The CDR3 has 15 amino acids. The ends were cut back, 2 bases at V and 3 bases at J, with 10 bases in the middle. CDR3 loop: CASSLPGLYTGELFF. CDR3 in DNA: TGTGCCAGCAGCTTACCGGGACTCTACACCGGGGAGCTGTTTTTT.

The V call is TRBV10-3, the J call TRBJ1-2, with 10 positions matching TRBD1. V trimming: 6 bases; J trimming: 3 bases; junction bases outside the gene matches: 4. Germline V gene sequence: CDR1 ENHRY, CDR2 SYGVKD. The CDR3 has 14 residues. CDR3 loop: CAIRLTGGDYGYTF. The CDR3 DNA reads as TGTGCCATCAGACTGACAGGGGGCGACTATGGCTACACCTTC.

This clone was counted once. This rearrangement joins TRBV6-5 to TRBJ1-5; D ambiguous. The CDR3 is 13 residues long. V dropped 7 bases and J dropped 7 bases, with 14 bases sitting between them. Germline-derived CDR1 and CDR2 are MNHEY and SVGAGI. CDR3 residues: CASTGGWRQPQHF. The CDR3 DNA follows: TGTGCCAGCACGGGCGGGTGGAGACAGCCCCAGCATTTT.

This clone was found a few times. The chain recombines TRBV11-3 with TRBJ2-1, with D possibly TRBD1 on 6 matching bases. The CDR3 spans 15 residues. Trimming shortened V by 5 bases and J by 5 bases, and 16 bases separated the two germline ends. Germline CDR1 reads SGHNT; CDR2 reads YENEEA. CDR3 protein: CASSRQGNTDNEQFF. In nucleotides, the CDR3 is TGTGCCAGCAGCCGGCAGGGGAATACCGACAATGAGCAGTTCTTC.

The V and J genes are TRBV9 and TRBJ2-3; D is perhaps TRBD1 (6 bases). V gave up 0 bases and J gave up 1 base, with 9 bases separating them. The CDR3 sequence is 15 residues long. CDR1 is SGDLS and CDR2 is YYNGEE in the germline V gene. DNA for the CDR3: TGTGCCAGCAGCGTAGAGTCAGGGGGCACAGATACGCAGTATTTT. As protein: CASSVESGGTDTQYF.

This chain links TRBV5-1 with TRBJ2-3; D possibly corresponds to TRBD2 (5 bases). The CDR3 runs to 14 residues. V lost 1 base, J lost 1 base, and 7 bases lay in between. Germline-derived CDR1 and CDR2 are SGHRS and YFSETQ. This CDR3 reads CASSLTAGTDTQYF. The DNA for the CDR3 is TGCGCCAGCAGCTTGACAGCGGGCACAGATACGCAGTATTTT. Full variable domain (outside the CDR3, taken from reference TRBV5-1 and TRBJ2-3): KAGVTQTPRYLIKTRGQQVTLSCSPISGHRSVSWYQQTPGQGLQFLFEYFSETQRNKGNFPGRFSGRQFSNSRSEMNVSTLELGDSALYLCASSLTAGTDTQYFGPGTRLTVL.

This clone was picked up one time. The chain combines TRBV9 with TRBJ2-5, with TRBD2 matching 8 bases. CDR1 and CDR2 from the germline V gene are SGDLS and YYNGEE. The CDR3 covers 16 residues. V dropped 4 bases and J dropped 4; count of bases not matched to a gene: 12. The CDR3 bases are TGTGCCAGCAGCCCCATGGGGTCGGGAGGGGGAGAGACCCAGTACTTC. This encodes CASSPMGSGGGETQYF.

The table lists this clone with a count of one. The V and J genes are TRBV7-9 and TRBJ2-7; TRBD2 is a possible D gene (6 bases). This CDR3 region has 15 residues. Trimming shortened V by 4 bases and J by 0 bases, and 13 bases separated the two germline ends. Germline V gene data show CDR1 as SEHNR and CDR2 as FQNEAQ (reference sequence). CDR3 residues: CASSSIGGTSYEQYF. The CDR3 region has the DNA TGTGCCAGCAGCTCTATCGGCGGGACCTCCTACGAGCAGTACTTC.

The chain carries TRBV5-1 and TRBJ2-7, with 11 bases lining up with TRBD1. The germline CDR1 and CDR2 sequences are SGHRS and YFSETQ. This CDR3 region has 14 residues. After removal of 6 bases from V and 7 bases from J, the junction contained 9 bases not matched to a gene. The CDR3: CASTTDRGRREQYF. DNA of the CDR3: TGCGCCAGCACCACGGACAGGGGGCGCCGAGAGCAGTACTTC.

This chain connects TRBV27 to TRBJ1-1; D is possibly TRBD1 (6 bases). This CDR3 is 12 amino acids long. Germline CDR1 and CDR2: MNHEY and SMNVEV (reference sequence). V was shortened by 5 bases and J by 4 bases, with 8 bases between the two germline ends. The CDR3 protein is CASSPRGTEAFF. CDR3 sequence (DNA): TGTGCCAGCAGTCCCAGGGGCACTGAAGCTTTCTTT.

The gene calls are TRBV9 and TRBJ2-7, with D possibly matching TRBD2 (6 bases). V lost 0 bases and J lost 0, with 19 bases in between. Germline CDR1 SGDLS, CDR2 YYNGEE. The length of the CDR3 is 18 residues. CDR3 protein: CASSVASSGDTISYEQYF. DNA of the CDR3: TGTGCCAGCAGCGTAGCCAGTTCGGGGGATACAATCTCCTACGAGCAGTACTTC.

The CDR3 DNA follows: TGTGCCAGCAGTTTTTATTCTCGGGAACCCTCCTACAATGAGCAGTTCTTC. Residues: CASSFYSREPSYNEQFF. V and J are TRBV27 and TRBJ2-1; D may be TRBD2 (5 bases). Trimming cost V 3 bases and J 0 bases, with 15 bases left between them. The CDR3 has 17 residues. The germline gives CDR1 MNHEY, CDR2 SMNVEV (reference sequence).

This chain links TRBV7-3 with TRBJ2-7; 7 nucleotides align to TRBD2. Looked up from germline, CDR1 is SGHTA and CDR2 is FQGTGA. The CDR3 runs 16 residues. V lost 2 bases, J lost 3 bases, and 10 bases stayed unmatched. CDR3 coding DNA: TGTGCCAGCAGCTTACGGGGTACTAGCGCAAACTACGAGCAGTACTTC. It codes for CASSLRGTSANYEQYF.

The rearrangement links TRBV5-4 to TRBJ2-1, with D perhaps TRBD1 (5 bases). The CDR3 is made up of 16 amino acids. V shed 3 bases and J shed 5 bases, with 18 bases lying between them. Germline V gene sequence: CDR1 SGHNT, CDR2 YYREEE (reference sequence). CDR3 in amino acids: CASSSQKPTVNNEQFF. The CDR3 nucleotides are TGTGCCAGCAGCTCTCAGAAACCGACAGTTAACAATGAGCAGTTCTTC.

This chain connects TRBV4-3 to TRBJ2-3; 10 nucleotides agree with TRBD2. V lost 2 bases to trimming and J lost 4 bases; unmatched junction nucleotides: 6. The CDR3 loop spans 16 amino acids. Germline loops: CDR1 LGHNA, CDR2 YSLEER. As DNA, the CDR3 is TGCGCCAGCAGCCAAAGCGGGAGGGCCTTCTCAGATACGCAGTATTTT. Translated: CASSQSGRAFSDTQYF.

Notes on this clone: Because the CDR3's place on the DNA is in doubt, the DNA is left out and the CDR3 is given as listed by TCRdb. The CDR3 sequence: CASSLSGFGEGNQPQHF. The chain links TRBV28 to TRBJ1-5. A total of 17 residues make up the CDR3, ends included. The V gene's germline CDR1 is MDHEN and CDR2 SYDVKM.

In its sample, this clone was seen a few times. The CDR3 region is CASSLGRSNYEQYF. The CDR3 DNA reads as TGTGCCAGCAGCTTAGGCAGATCCAACTACGAGCAGTACTTC. The chain has TRBV7-2 and TRBJ2-7; D ambiguous. V was pared by 1 base and J by 3 bases, with 10 bases between. This CDR3 is built from 14 residues. Germline V CDR1 and CDR2: SGHTA, FQGNSA.

The chain is built from TRBV10-3 and TRBJ1-3; D uncertain. This CDR3 comprises 15 residues. Germline V gene data show CDR1 as ENHRY and CDR2 as SYGVKD. V lost 3 bases, J lost 0 bases, and 9 bases lay in between. The CDR3 nucleotides read TGTGCCATCAGTGAACAGTTGAGCTCTGGAAACACCATATATTTT. It specifies CAISEQLSSGNTIYF.